This T cell receptor beta chain was found in a study of blood T cell repertoires in COVID-19. The overall study: Material from acute and convalescent COVID-19 was sourced from the United States, Italy and Spain. From T cells, B-cell-depleted T cells, or PBMCs came the material, which was cDNA or gDNA.

This clone was observed once. Sequencing used immunoSEQ multiplex PCR; TCRdb keeps in-frame clones, though not all of them. The sample includes about 330,000 clones, over 75% of them seen just once. The CDR3 runs 15 residues. V shed 7 bases and J shed 5 bases, with 15 bases lying between them. Germline V gene lookup returns CDR1 MNHNY and CDR2 SVGAGI (reference sequence). Sequenced input: peripheral blood. The TCR originated in a woman in her forties or fifties with active or convalescent COVID-19. V gene TRBV6-6 combines with J gene TRBJ1-6; perhaps TRBD1 as D (5 bases). Here the CDR3 DNA reads TGTGCCAGCATCGACGGGGGGATGGATAATTCACCCCTCCACTTT. The encoded protein is CASIDGGMDNSPLHF.